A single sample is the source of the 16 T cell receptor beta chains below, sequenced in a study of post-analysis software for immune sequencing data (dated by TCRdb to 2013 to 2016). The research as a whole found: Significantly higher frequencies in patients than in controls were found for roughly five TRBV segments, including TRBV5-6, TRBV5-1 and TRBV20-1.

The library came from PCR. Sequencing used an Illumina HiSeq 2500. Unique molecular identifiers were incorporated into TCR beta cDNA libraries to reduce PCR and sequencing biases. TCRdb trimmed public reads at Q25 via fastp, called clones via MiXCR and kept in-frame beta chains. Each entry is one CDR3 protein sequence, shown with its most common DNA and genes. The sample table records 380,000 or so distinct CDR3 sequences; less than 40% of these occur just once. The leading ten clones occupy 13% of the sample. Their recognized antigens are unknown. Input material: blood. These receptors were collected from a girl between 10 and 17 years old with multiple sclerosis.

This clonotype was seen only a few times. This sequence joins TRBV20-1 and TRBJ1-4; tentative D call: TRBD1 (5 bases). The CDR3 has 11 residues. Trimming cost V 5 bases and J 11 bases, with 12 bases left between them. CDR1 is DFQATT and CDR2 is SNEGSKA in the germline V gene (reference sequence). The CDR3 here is CSAGQGRKLFF. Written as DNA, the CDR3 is TGCAGTGCTGGCCAGGGTCGGAAACTGTTTTTT.

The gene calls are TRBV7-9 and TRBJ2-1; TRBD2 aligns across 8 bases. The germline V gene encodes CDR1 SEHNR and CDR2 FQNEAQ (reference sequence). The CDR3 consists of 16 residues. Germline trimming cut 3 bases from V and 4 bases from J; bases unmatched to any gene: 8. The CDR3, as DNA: TGTGCCAGCAGCTTGGGACGGGGGGGCGATTACAATGAGCAGTTCTTC. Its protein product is CASSLGRGGDYNEQFF.

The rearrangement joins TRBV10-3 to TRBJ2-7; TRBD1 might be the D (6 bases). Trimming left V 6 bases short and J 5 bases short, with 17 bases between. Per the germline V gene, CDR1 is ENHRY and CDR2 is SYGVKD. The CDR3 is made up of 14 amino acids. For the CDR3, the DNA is TGTGCCATCAGGGACCCCGGCAGGGGCCACGAGCAGTACTTC. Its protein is CAIRDPGRGHEQYF.

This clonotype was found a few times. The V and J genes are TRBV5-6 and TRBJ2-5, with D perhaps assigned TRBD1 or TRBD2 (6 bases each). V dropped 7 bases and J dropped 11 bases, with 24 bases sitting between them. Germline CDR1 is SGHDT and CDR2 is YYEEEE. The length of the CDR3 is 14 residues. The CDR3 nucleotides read TGTGCCAGCCGGGGGCGGGGATTATACAATGAGCAGTACTTC. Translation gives CASRGRGLYNEQYF.

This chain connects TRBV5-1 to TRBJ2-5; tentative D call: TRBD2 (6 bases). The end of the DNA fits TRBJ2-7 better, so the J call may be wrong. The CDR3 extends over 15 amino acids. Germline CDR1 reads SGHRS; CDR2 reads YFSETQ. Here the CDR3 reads CASSSVVGGAYEQYF. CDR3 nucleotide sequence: TGCGCCAGCAGCTCCGTAGTGGGGGGAGCCTACGAGCAGTACTTC.

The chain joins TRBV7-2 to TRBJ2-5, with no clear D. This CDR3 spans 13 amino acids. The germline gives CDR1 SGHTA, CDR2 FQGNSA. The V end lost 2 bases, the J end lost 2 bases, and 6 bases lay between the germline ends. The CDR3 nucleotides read TGTGCCAGCAGCTTAACCCTGCAAGAGACCCAGTACTTC. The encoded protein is CASSLTLQETQYF.

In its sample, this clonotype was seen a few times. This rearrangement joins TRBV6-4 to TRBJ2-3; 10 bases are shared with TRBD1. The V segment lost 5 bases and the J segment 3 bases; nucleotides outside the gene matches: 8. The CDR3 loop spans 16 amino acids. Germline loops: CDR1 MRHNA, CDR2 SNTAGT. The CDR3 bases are TGTGCCAGCAGTCCGGGACAGGGGTTCCCGACAGATACGCAGTATTTT. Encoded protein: CASSPGQGFPTDTQYF.

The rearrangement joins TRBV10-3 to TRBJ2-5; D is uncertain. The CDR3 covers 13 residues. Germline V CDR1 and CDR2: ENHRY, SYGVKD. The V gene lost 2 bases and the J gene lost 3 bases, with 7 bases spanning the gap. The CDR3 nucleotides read TGTGCCATCAGTGAGCGACGCGAAGAGACCCAGTACTTC. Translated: CAISERREETQYF.

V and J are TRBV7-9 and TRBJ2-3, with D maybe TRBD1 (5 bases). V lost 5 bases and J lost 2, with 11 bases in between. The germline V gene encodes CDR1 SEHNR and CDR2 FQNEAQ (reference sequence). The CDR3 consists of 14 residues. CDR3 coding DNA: TGTGCCAGCAGCCTAGACAGCCTCACAGATACGCAGTATTTT. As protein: CASSLDSLTDTQYF.

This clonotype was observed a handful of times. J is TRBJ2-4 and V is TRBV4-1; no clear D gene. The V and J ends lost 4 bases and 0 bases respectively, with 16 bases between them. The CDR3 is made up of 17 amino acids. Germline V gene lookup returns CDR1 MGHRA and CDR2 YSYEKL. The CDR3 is CASSPFGSSLAKNIQYF. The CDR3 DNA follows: TGCGCCAGCAGCCCCTTCGGTTCGAGCCTAGCCAAAAACATTCAGTACTTC.

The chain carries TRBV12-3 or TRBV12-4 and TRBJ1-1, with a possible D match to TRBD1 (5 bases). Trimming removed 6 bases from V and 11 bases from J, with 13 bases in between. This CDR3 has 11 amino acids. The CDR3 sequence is CASSPGTSAFF. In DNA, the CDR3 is TGTGCCAGCAGCCCCGGGACGTCGGCTTTCTTT.

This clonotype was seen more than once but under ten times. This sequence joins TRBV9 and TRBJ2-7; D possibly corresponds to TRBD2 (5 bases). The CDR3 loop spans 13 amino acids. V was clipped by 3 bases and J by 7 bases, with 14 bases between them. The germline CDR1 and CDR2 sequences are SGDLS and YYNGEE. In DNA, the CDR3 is TGTGCCAGCAGCGACGGGATACAAATTGAGCAGTACTTC. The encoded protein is CASSDGIQIEQYF.

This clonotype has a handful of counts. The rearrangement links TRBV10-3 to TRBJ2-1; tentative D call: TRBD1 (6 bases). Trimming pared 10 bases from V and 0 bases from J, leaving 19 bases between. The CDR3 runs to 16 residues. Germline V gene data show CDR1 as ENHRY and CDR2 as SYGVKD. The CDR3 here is CATHSTQGSSYNEQFF. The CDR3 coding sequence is TGTGCCACCCACTCCACCCAGGGGAGCTCCTACAATGAGCAGTTCTTC.

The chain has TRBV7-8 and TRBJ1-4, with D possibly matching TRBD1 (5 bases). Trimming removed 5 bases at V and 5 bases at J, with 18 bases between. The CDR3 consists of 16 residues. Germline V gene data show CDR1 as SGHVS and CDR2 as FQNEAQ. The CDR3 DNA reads TGTGCCAGCAGCCCCCCGGGACGAGGAGAGAATGAAAAACTGTTTTTT. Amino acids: CASSPPGRGENEKLFF.

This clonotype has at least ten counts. The CDR3 region has the DNA TGTGCCAGCAGTTTCGTCGGGACGGGGGACATTCAGTACTTC. Amino acid sequence: CASSFVGTGDIQYF. The chain carries TRBV12-3 or TRBV12-4 and TRBJ2-4, with D possibly TRBD2 on 6 matching bases. The length of the CDR3 is 14 residues. V was pared by 3 bases and J by 8 bases, with 14 bases between.

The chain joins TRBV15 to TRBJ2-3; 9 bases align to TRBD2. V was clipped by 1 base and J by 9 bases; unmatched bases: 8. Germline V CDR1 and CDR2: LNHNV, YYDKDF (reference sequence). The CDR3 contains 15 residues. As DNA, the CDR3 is TGTGCCACCAGCAGAGTATGGGCGGGGGGGCGGACGCAGTATTTT. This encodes CATSRVWAGGRTQYF.